One sample yielded the 6 T cell receptor beta chains listed below, sequenced in a study of shared clonotypes between healthy human individuals. The repertoire was sequenced with immunoSEQ multiplex PCR; TCRdb's copy has only in-frame clones and lacks some. The sample includes 800,000 to 950,000 clones, just over 95% seen only once; the top ten take about 0.21%. Naive-designated CD8 cells lacked CD45RO, were positively enriched for CCR7, and omitted terminally differentiated effector memory CD45RA+ cells. Sequencing was performed on naive CD8+ T cells sorted from blood. The source is a man between 25 and 39 years old in good health.

The chain uses TRBV29-1 and TRBJ2-7; 8 bases are shared with TRBD2. The CDR3 covers 13 residues. Trimming at V came to 7 bases and at J to 2 bases, leaving 7 bases not matched to a gene. From germline, CDR1 is SQVTM and CDR2 ANQGSEA. The CDR3 DNA reads as TGCAGCGCAACCGGGACTAGGGCCTACGAGCAGTACTTC. Protein: CSATGTRAYEQYF.

The chain employs TRBV28 and TRBJ2-7; D not certain. The V end was cut by 3 bases, the J end by 0 bases, with 12 bases between. CDR1 and CDR2 (germline): MDHEN, SYDVKM. The CDR3 consists of 15 residues. DNA of the CDR3: TGTGCCAGCAGTTTGTATTTTGAAGGCTCCTACGAGCAGTACTTC. Translating gives CASSLYFEGSYEQYF.

The chain couples TRBV21-1 to TRBJ2-1. TRBV21-1 is a pseudogene segment. The CDR3 has 15 residues. CDR3 loop: CASSKRQVGYNEQFF. CDR3 coding DNA: TGTGCCAGCAGCAAACGGCAGGTAGGGTACAATGAGCAGTTCTTC.

The V call is TRBV28, the J call TRBJ2-7, with TRBD2 matching 7 bases. CDR1 and CDR2 (germline): MDHEN, SYDVKM. The junction had 15 bases not matched to a gene; V was cut back by 6 bases and J by 4 bases. This CDR3 contains 16 residues. This CDR3 is CASSPVYLAESYEQYF. CDR3 bases: TGTGCCAGCAGCCCAGTATATCTAGCGGAGAGTTACGAGCAGTACTTC.

The chain joins TRBV5-5 to TRBJ2-7; 8 bases are shared with TRBD1. Unmatched junction bases numbered 2, after V lost 0 bases and J lost 3 bases. The CDR3 contains 14 residues. Germline CDR1 is SGHKS and CDR2 is YYEKEE (reference sequence). In DNA, the CDR3 is TGTGCCAGCAGCTTGGGGACAGGGCTCTACGAGCAGTACTTC. Protein product: CASSLGTGLYEQYF.

The J gene is TRBJ2-3, the V gene TRBV5-4, with 11 bases lining up with TRBD1. Germline CDR1 and CDR2: SGHNT and YYREEE (reference sequence). CDR3 length equals 15 residues. V trimming: 4 bases; J trimming: 4 bases; junction bases outside the gene matches: 5. CDR3 nucleotide sequence: TGTGCCAGCAGCCCGGACAGGGGGCTTGCAGATACGCAGTATTTT. Translating it yields CASSPDRGLADTQYF.